What follows are 25 T cell receptor beta chains derived from one specimen sequenced in a study of cytomegalovirus exposure and HLA in healthy donors. Assay used: immunoSEQ multiplex PCR; TCRdb lists only in-frame clones, some missing. The sample records 55,000 to 75,000 clones, 90% to 96% being singletons. The sample was PBMCs. The receptor set was obtained from a woman aged 18-35 years in good health and CMV-seronegative.

The CDR3 spells CASSDPRGGSYNEQFF. In DNA form, the CDR3 reads TGTGCCAGCAGCGACCCCCGGGGGGGCTCCTACAATGAGCAGTTCTTC. This chain connects TRBV7-2 to TRBJ2-1; TRBD2 matches at 8 bases. Germline CDR1 and CDR2: SGHTA and FQGNSA. J was trimmed by 0 bases and V by 5 bases; bases with no gene match: 6. The CDR3 spans 16 residues.

The rearrangement links TRBV29-1 to TRBJ2-3, with 7 bases identical to TRBD1. V was clipped by 5 bases and J by 0 bases; unmatched bases: 8. This CDR3 is 15 amino acids long. CDR1 and CDR2 (germline): SQVTM, ANQGSEA. CDR3 in DNA: TGCAGCGTTCGATTTGGGACAGTAAGCACAGATACGCAGTATTTT. It encodes CSVRFGTVSTDTQYF.

The chain has TRBV29-1 and TRBJ2-5, with 7 nucleotides matching TRBD2. Looked up from germline, CDR1 is SQVTM and CDR2 is ANQGSEA. The V gene end was trimmed by 2 bases and the J gene end by 2 bases; junction bases not matched to a gene: 8. CDR3 length: 15 residues. In DNA form, the CDR3 reads TGCAGCGTTGAATGGCGGGGGACTACACAAGAGACCCAGTACTTC. Residues: CSVEWRGTTQETQYF.

The gene calls are TRBV6-5 and TRBJ2-7; 10 positions agree with TRBD2. Per the germline V gene, CDR1 is MNHEY and CDR2 is SVGAGI. This CDR3 comprises 15 residues. V lost 4 bases to trimming and J lost 5 bases; unmatched junction nucleotides: 8. CDR3 DNA sequence: TGTGCCAGCAGTTCACTAGCGGGGCCCCTGGACGAGCAGTACTTC. Residues: CASSSLAGPLDEQYF.

The V gene is TRBV13, the J gene TRBJ2-1; 9 positions match TRBD1. Germline CDR1 is PRHDT and CDR2 is FYEKMQ (reference sequence). The CDR3 spans 14 residues. The ends lost 5 bases at V and 4 bases at J; junction bases unmatched: 3. CDR3 coding DNA: TGTGCCAGCAGCCCGGACAGGGGTTACAATGAGCAGTTCTTC. Its translation: CASSPDRGYNEQFF.

This chain uses TRBV9 with TRBJ2-1, with D uncertain. CDR3 size: 14 residues. Trimming took off 0 bases at V and 5 bases at J, with 9 bases between the two ends. Per germline, CDR1 SGDLS and CDR2 YYNGEE. Here the CDR3 DNA reads TGTGCCAGCAGCGTAGGGGCAGGCCACAATGAGCAGTTCTTC. Its translation is CASSVGAGHNEQFF.

The chain is built from TRBV14 and TRBJ2-1, with 8 bases matching TRBD2. The CDR3 is 13 amino acids. Unmatched junction bases numbered 12, after V lost 4 bases and J lost 16 bases. CDR1 and CDR2 (germline): SGHDN, FVKESK. In DNA, the CDR3 is TGTGCCAGCAGCCGCTCCTGGCTAGCGGGCCCCTTCTTC. Translating gives CASSRSWLAGPFF.

CDR3 sequence (DNA): TGTGCCAGCAGTTTGACAGGTCCGAGAGGCTACGAGCAGTACTTC. Translation gives CASSLTGPRGYEQYF. This chain links TRBV5-4 with TRBJ2-7; weak D call: TRBD1 (6 bases). Germline V lookup: CDR1 SGHNT, CDR2 YYREEE (reference sequence). The CDR3 length is 15 residues. V lost 5 bases, J lost 3 bases, and 18 bases lay in between.

V and J are TRBV9 and TRBJ2-5; the D gene is possibly TRBD2 (8 bases). V shed 3 bases and J shed 5 bases, with 20 bases lying between them. CDR3 size: 16 residues. The V gene's germline CDR1 is SGDLS and CDR2 YYNGEE. The CDR3 protein is CASSGPSGGRGETQYF. CDR3 coding DNA: TGTGCCAGCAGCGGCCCAAGCGGGGGCAGGGGGGAGACCCAGTACTTC.

V usage is TRBV27 and J usage is TRBJ2-2; D possibly corresponds to TRBD2 (6 bases). This CDR3 is built from 13 residues. The germline V gene encodes CDR1 MNHEY and CDR2 SMNVEV (reference sequence). V lost 5 bases, J lost 5 bases, and 9 bases lay in between. CDR3 sequence reads: CASSGDSTGELFF. The DNA for the CDR3 is TGTGCCAGCAGTGGGGACTCTACCGGGGAGCTGTTTTTT.

The rearrangement uses TRBV7-8 and TRBJ2-7, with a tentative D call TRBD2 (6 bases). Looked up from germline, CDR1 is SGHVS and CDR2 is FQNEAQ. Trimming cost V 1 base and J 2 bases, with 9 bases left between them. The CDR3 has 14 residues. CDR3: CASSLVRDTYEQYF. The DNA of the CDR3 is TGTGCCAGCAGCTTAGTGCGGGATACCTACGAGCAGTACTTC.

V usage is TRBV4-1 and J usage is TRBJ2-1, with 15 bases that match TRBD2. Germline trimming cut 4 bases from V and 2 bases from J; bases unmatched to any gene: 3. The CDR3 is made up of 17 amino acids. Germline V lookup: CDR1 MGHRA, CDR2 YSYEKL. The CDR3 spells CASSPGTSGGPYNEQFF. The CDR3 coding sequence is TGCGCCAGCAGCCCCGGGACTAGCGGGGGGCCCTACAATGAGCAGTTCTTC.

This chain uses TRBV6-6 with TRBJ2-7, with D possibly being TRBD2 (5 bases). Between the trimmed V and J ends, which lost 2 bases and 2 bases, there was a span of 7 bases. The germline V gene encodes CDR1 MNHNY and CDR2 SVGAGI (reference sequence). CDR3 length equals 13 residues. The CDR3 is CASSYAGTYEQYF. The CDR3 DNA follows: TGTGCCAGCAGTTACGCCGGGACCTACGAGCAGTACTTC.

The V gene is TRBV7-9, the J gene TRBJ2-1; D not resolved. V was pared by 5 bases and J by 15 bases, with 5 bases between. This CDR3 is built from 8 residues. Germline V CDR1 and CDR2: SEHNR, FQNEAQ (reference sequence). The CDR3 coding sequence is TGTGCCAGCAGCCCCTCGTTCTTC. It codes for CASSPSFF.

The J gene is TRBJ1-5, the V gene TRBV27; 7 bases line up with TRBD1. This CDR3 spans 15 amino acids. The trim removed 4 bases at V and 0 bases at J, leaving 3 bases unmatched. Germline V lookup: CDR1 MNHEY, CDR2 SMNVEV (reference sequence). The DNA for the CDR3 is TGTGCCAGCAGTTCCCGACAGGGTAGCAATCAGCCCCAGCATTTT. Its protein product is CASSSRQGSNQPQHF.

The chain joins TRBV7-9 to TRBJ2-1; possibly TRBD2 for D (6 bases). Germline-derived CDR1 and CDR2 are SEHNR and FQNEAQ (reference sequence). The germline V and J ends were trimmed by 7 bases and 4 bases, with 17 bases remaining between them. The CDR3 covers 15 residues. The CDR3 DNA sequence: TGTGCCAGCACCTCCCGGGACTCTACATACAATGAGCAGTTCTTC. This translates into CASTSRDSTYNEQFF.

The V gene is TRBV11-2, the J gene TRBJ2-3; 10 nucleotides match TRBD2. In germline, CDR1 is SGHAT, CDR2 FQNNGV. The CDR3 sequence is 16 residues long. V gave up 4 bases and J gave up 5 bases; unmatched junction bases: 9. The CDR3 DNA sequence: TGTGCCAGCAGCTCCTACGTATCTAGCGGGGGAGATACGCAGTATTTT. Translation: CASSSYVSSGGDTQYF. The variable domain in full, with the rest retrieved from reference TRBV11-2 and TRBJ2-3, is EAGVAQSPRYKIIEKRQSVAFWCNPISGHATLYWYQQILGQGPKLLIQFQNNGVVDDSQLPKDRFSAERLKGVDSTLKIQPAKLEDSAVYLCASSSYVSSGGDTQYFGPGTRLTVL.

This clone has only one observation. V is TRBV7-8 and J is TRBJ1-1, with D possibly being TRBD1 (5 bases). The CDR3 is 15 amino acids. V was clipped by 0 bases and J by 5 bases, with 13 bases between them. CDR1 SGHVS and CDR2 FQNEAQ come from the germline V gene. CDR3: CASSLAPAGWTEAFF. The CDR3 DNA sequence: TGTGCCAGCAGCTTAGCGCCGGCAGGGTGGACTGAAGCTTTCTTT.

The J gene is TRBJ1-3, the V gene TRBV9; D is unclear. V was cut by 2 bases and J by 0 bases, with 3 bases left in between. In germline, CDR1 is SGDLS, CDR2 YYNGEE. The CDR3 extends over 13 amino acids. In DNA form, the CDR3 reads TGTGCCAGCAGCGTTTACTCTGGAAACACCATATATTTT. It is translated as CASSVYSGNTIYF.

V is TRBV30 and J is TRBJ1-5; D remains ambiguous. Trimming pared 5 bases from V and 2 bases from J, leaving 10 bases between. From germline, CDR1 is GTSNPN and CDR2 SVGIG (reference sequence). CDR3 length: 13 amino acids. The DNA for the CDR3 is TGTGCCTGGGCGAGCTTGGGCAATCAGCCCCAGCATTTT. This codes for CAWASLGNQPQHF.

This rearrangement joins TRBV18 to TRBJ2-7; weak D call: TRBD2 (5 bases). The CDR3 is made up of 20 amino acids. V was clipped by 4 bases and J by 1 base, with 29 bases between them. From germline, CDR1 is KGHSH and CDR2 LQKENI. CDR3 DNA: TGTGCCAGCTCACTTATTTGGGCGGGTGGACCCTCTCGGGCATCCTACGAGCAGTACTTC. Encoded protein: CASSLIWAGGPSRASYEQYF.

The V call is TRBV28, the J call TRBJ2-7; perhaps TRBD2 as D (5 bases). The CDR3 totals 13 residues. In germline, CDR1 is MDHEN, CDR2 SYDVKM. V was shortened by 10 bases and J by 4 bases, with 17 bases between the two germline ends. The DNA of the CDR3 is TGTGCCACCCACCTGAGCGGCTGGTACGAGCAGTACTTC. Translation gives CATHLSGWYEQYF. Full variable domain (rest looked up from reference TRBV28 and TRBJ2-7): DVKVTQSSRYLVKRTGEKVFLECVQDMDHENMFWYRQDPGLGLRLIYFSYDVKMKEKGDIPEGYSVSREKKERFSLILESASTNQTSMYLCATHLSGWYEQYFGPGTRLTVT.

The sample holds one count of this clone. The chain uses TRBV27 and TRBJ2-3; the match to TRBD2 covers 10 bases. This CDR3 has 18 residues. The germline CDR1 and CDR2 sequences are MNHEY and SMNVEV (reference sequence). V shed 5 bases and J 0 bases; nucleotides not matched to a gene: 11. CDR3: CASSLPGLAGASTDTQYF. The CDR3 DNA is TGTGCCAGCAGTCTCCCAGGGCTAGCGGGGGCAAGCACAGATACGCAGTATTTT.

The chain recombines TRBV7-3 with TRBJ2-2; 8 nucleotides line up with TRBD2. In germline, CDR1 is SGHTA, CDR2 FQGTGA. The CDR3 has 14 residues. Trimming took 5 bases from V and 5 from J; bases not matched to a gene: 4. CDR3 DNA: TGTGCCAGCAGCCCCCCGGGGGGGACCGGGGAGCTGTTTTTT. Amino acids: CASSPPGGTGELFF.

The J gene is TRBJ1-1, the V gene TRBV10-3; 7 bases are a match to TRBD1. J was trimmed by 4 bases and V by 6 bases; bases with no gene match: 5. Germline loops: CDR1 ENHRY, CDR2 SYGVKD. The CDR3 contains 13 residues. Here the CDR3 reads CAIRDRVGTEAFF. The DNA of the CDR3 is TGTGCCATCAGAGACAGGGTGGGCACTGAAGCTTTCTTT.